This TCR beta chain was identified during a study of PD-L1 blockade in urothelial cancer (TCRdb year 2017). Background on the whole study: Every patient began therapy at some point between 2013 and 2015 and was given atezolizumab 1,200 mg intravenously every 3 weeks. Durable clinical benefit was defined as a progression-free survival longer than 6 months, and TCR features were additionally tested against progression-free survival and overall survival. Blood samples gave median yields of around 140,000 T cells and 82,636 unique TCRs, along with a median clonality of 0.080. Pretreatment tumor samples and matched peripheral blood, collected serially before and after atezolizumab treatment, underwent TCR sequencing. Durable clinical benefit was achieved by nine patients and was not achieved by 20 patients. Pretreatment blood TCR-seq was available for 30 or so patients, at least one posttreatment blood collection was obtained for 25 or so patients, and tumor TCR-seq was available for 25 or so patients. Blood samples were analyzed at two time points: 3 weeks after treatment start (second dose) and 6 weeks after treatment start. Patients had an ECOG performance status of 0 or 1 and had received between 0 and 3 prior chemotherapy regimens. Whole exome sequencing and RNA sequencing of pretreatment tumors were performed alongside TCR sequencing in the same patients. About 90% of the roughly 30 patients were males with bladder-origin urothelial cancer, and 18 of 29 reported a prior smoking history. The study, an exploratory multi-omic analysis, examined somatic, immune and clinical correlates of response to PD-L1 blockade with atezolizumab in urothelial cancer.

Comment on this clone: There is no known antigen for this receptor. Qualities for individual bases were not recorded, and no much larger clone is one base off.

Beyond this particular receptor, the publication reports: Improved progression-free and overall survival was found to be associated with pretreatment peripheral blood TCR clonality below the median. Greater expansion of tumor-associated TCR clones in peripheral blood 3 weeks after the start of treatment was observed in patients with durable benefit (n of about 24, p = 0.022). Small sample size (n of about 30) and many exploratory analyses mean the results are intended to be hypothesis-generating.

Explained via the paper, the time point label denotes: pretreatment peripheral blood. The cohort comprised 25 to 30 patients with locally advanced or metastatic urothelial carcinoma treated at Memorial Sloan Kettering on a trial protocol. Peripheral blood mononuclear cells were collected pretreatment and during treatment, with between 1 and 8 total time points per patient. The Qiagen DNeasy Blood extraction kit was used to purify genomic DNA from total PBMCs and tumor samples. PBMCs were collected pretreatment and during treatment, and were isolated and stored as previously described. To estimate absolute template abundance from read counts, synthetic TCR analog templates were spiked into each PCR. Using the immunoSEQ assay, TCRbeta CDR3 regions were amplified from genomic DNA with bias-controlled V and J gene primers. Sequencing of rearranged TCRbeta segments was done at approximately 20X coverage. The study's own analysis went as follows. Sequencing errors were corrected by clustering and CDR3s were annotated against IMGT to assign V, D and J genes. Downstream analyses used only productive TCRbeta rearrangements, leaving out any out-of-frame or stop-codon sequences. Clonality was calculated as one minus the Shannon entropy normalized by the log of the number of unique productive sequences. Fisher's exact test with Benjamini-Hochberg correction, at a threshold of adjusted p below 0.01, was used to find clones that differed between time points or between blood and tumor. Drawn from immuneACCESS, this table holds only the in-frame rearrangements with V and J called that TCRdb kept. Clones are partly lost; checked studies trace under half to an unresolved V gene and leave the rest unexplained. The V and J calls and clone size come from that table; D and trimming were worked out from the DNA. Within this sample are about 130,000 clones, with about four fifths of them counted one time only. The ten largest account for roughly 2.9% of the sample.

Trimming takes 5 bases off V and 2 bases off J; junction bases not matched to a gene: 7. Reading the germline V gene gives CDR1 MDHEN and CDR2 SYDVKM. The CDR3 numbers 15 residues from cysteine through phenylalanine. Of all the DNA, just the CDR3 is kept, 45 bases in frame from base 1. This sample comprised PBMCs, obtained around atezolizumab (anti-PD-L1) treatment. The chain is encoded by TRBV28 joined to TRBJ2-3, with 7 central nucleotides matching TRBD1. The source is a man aged 45-65 years with urothelial cancer. DNA sequence: TGTGCCAGCAGTGGACCGGGACAGTACACAGATACGCAGTATTTT. Its protein is CASSGPGQYTDTQYF.